One T cell receptor (beta chain) is described in this entry. The data were obtained in a study of Ad26.COV2.S vaccination and SARS-CoV-2 variants. The repertoire was sequenced with immunoSEQ multiplex PCR; TCRdb's copy has only in-frame clones and lacks some. This table holds roughly 180,000 clones, 87% found once. Sequencing used peripheral blood, obtained after recovery from COVID-19. This sequence originates from a human donor who had recovered from COVID-19.

The CDR3 region has the DNA TGTGCCAGCAGTGAACTAGCGGGGGGCCCACGCACAGATACGCAGTATTTT. Translation: CASSELAGGPRTDTQYF. The chain is built from TRBV2 and TRBJ2-3; 11 bases fit TRBD2. This CDR3 contains 17 residues. V dropped 2 bases and J dropped 1; count of bases not matched to a gene: 5. CDR1 and CDR2 (germline): SNHLY, FYNNEI.